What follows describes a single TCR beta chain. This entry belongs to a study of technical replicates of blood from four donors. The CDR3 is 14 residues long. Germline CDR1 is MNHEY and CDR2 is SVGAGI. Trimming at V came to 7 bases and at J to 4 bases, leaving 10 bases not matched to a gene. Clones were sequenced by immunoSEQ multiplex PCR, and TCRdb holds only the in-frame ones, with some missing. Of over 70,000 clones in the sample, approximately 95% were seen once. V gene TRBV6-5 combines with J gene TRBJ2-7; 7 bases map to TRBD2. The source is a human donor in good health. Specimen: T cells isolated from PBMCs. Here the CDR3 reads CASTPAAGVYEQYF. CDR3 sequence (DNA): TGTGCCAGCACCCCCGCGGCGGGAGTATACGAGCAGTACTTC.